Listed below are T cell receptor beta chains from one sample, sequenced in a study of shared clonotypes between healthy human individuals. Method: immunoSEQ multiplex PCR; TCRdb's copy keeps in-frame clones and lacks some. This repertoire shows about 2.4 million clones, approximately 94% found once; its top ten account for around 0.37%. Source material: naive CD4+ T cells from PBMCs. The receptors were gathered from a man between 18 and 35 years old in good health. Some clones in this sample may be carry-over from other donors' samples. The conserved cysteine and the conserved F or W are not part of the CDR3 here. The size field is filled for only some rows; it gives once, few, many or a size class.

cdr3_aa: ASSHEWGEAF
v_call: TRBV11-3
clone_size: NA
cdr3_length: 10
j_call: TRBJ1-1

cdr3_aa: YGGVRGNQPQH
v_call: TRBV25-1
clone_size: NA
cdr3_length: 11
j_call: TRBJ1-5

cdr3_aa: ASSEAGRGGRMTYEQY
v_call: TRBV6-1
clone_size: NA
cdr3_length: 16
j_call: TRBJ2-7

cdr3_aa: ASSRNTGPNYGYT
v_call: TRBV6-5
clone_size: once
cdr3_length: 13
j_call: TRBJ1-2

cdr3_aa: SVTSETGRAEQF
v_call: TRBV29-1
clone_size: NA
cdr3_length: 12
j_call: TRBJ2-1

cdr3_aa: ASSHPDRVRDTQY
v_call: TRBV6-1
clone_size: NA
cdr3_length: 13
j_call: TRBJ2-3

cdr3_aa: ASSRGGINEQY
v_call: TRBV19
clone_size: NA
cdr3_length: 11
j_call: TRBJ2-7

cdr3_aa: ASSARTGLGVSPLH
v_call: TRBV6-1
clone_size: NA
cdr3_length: 14
j_call: TRBJ1-6

cdr3_aa: ASSPLGGVGNTIY
v_call: TRBV18
clone_size: once
cdr3_length: 13
j_call: TRBJ1-3

cdr3_aa: ASSPPNRVDPYEQY
v_call: TRBV18
clone_size: NA
cdr3_length: 14
j_call: TRBJ2-7

cdr3_aa: ASSAGRTGNTEAF
v_call: TRBV7-2
clone_size: NA
cdr3_length: 13
j_call: TRBJ1-1

cdr3_aa: TSQRLTGPDTQY
v_call: TRBV1
clone_size: NA
cdr3_length: 12
j_call: TRBJ2-3

cdr3_aa: ASSQGAGTSGSNEQF
v_call: TRBV14
clone_size: NA
cdr3_length: 15
j_call: TRBJ2-1

cdr3_aa: TSTTSGSDEQF
v_call: TRBV1
clone_size: NA
cdr3_length: 11
j_call: TRBJ2-1

cdr3_aa: ASSYSPQAYEQY
v_call: TRBV6-5
clone_size: NA
cdr3_length: 12
j_call: TRBJ2-7

cdr3_aa: ASTYGYEQY
v_call: TRBV6-1
clone_size: NA
cdr3_length: 9
j_call: TRBJ2-7

cdr3_aa: ASSWGLADSYEQY
v_call: TRBV7-3
clone_size: NA
cdr3_length: 13
j_call: TRBJ2-7

cdr3_aa: ASKEIETSDTQY
v_call: TRBV6-1
clone_size: once
cdr3_length: 12
j_call: TRBJ2-3

cdr3_aa: ASSLSGLSVLH
v_call: TRBV5-1
clone_size: NA
cdr3_length: 11
j_call: TRBJ1-6

cdr3_aa: ASSKPGQGANGYT
v_call: TRBV27
clone_size: NA
cdr3_length: 13
j_call: TRBJ1-2

cdr3_aa: AISEAAGYT
v_call: TRBV10-3
clone_size: NA
cdr3_length: 9
j_call: TRBJ1-2

cdr3_aa: ASSLDGTNTEAF
v_call: TRBV5-1
clone_size: NA
cdr3_length: 12
j_call: TRBJ1-1

cdr3_aa: ASSFRPRTGDTDTQY
v_call: TRBV28
clone_size: NA
cdr3_length: 15
j_call: TRBJ2-3

cdr3_aa: ASSPQGGQVTEAF
v_call: TRBV7-9
clone_size: NA
cdr3_length: 13
j_call: TRBJ1-1

cdr3_aa: ASSVVQNTGELF
v_call: TRBV9
clone_size: NA
cdr3_length: 12
j_call: TRBJ2-2

cdr3_aa: ASSDRGERVGQPQH
v_call: TRBV2
clone_size: NA
cdr3_length: 14
j_call: TRBJ1-5

cdr3_aa: ASSLTGSGYEQY
v_call: TRBV5-1
clone_size: NA
cdr3_length: 12
j_call: TRBJ2-7

cdr3_aa: ASSLQPSGNTIY
v_call: TRBV5-4
clone_size: NA
cdr3_length: 12
j_call: TRBJ1-3

cdr3_aa: ASSANSGGTGELF
v_call: TRBV6-1
clone_size: NA
cdr3_length: 13
j_call: TRBJ2-2

cdr3_aa: ASSYGQGNQPQH
v_call: TRBV7-2
clone_size: NA
cdr3_length: 12
j_call: TRBJ1-5

cdr3_aa: ASIKTLPMNTEAF
v_call: TRBV10-1
clone_size: NA
cdr3_length: 13
j_call: TRBJ1-1

cdr3_aa: ASSLDGGTGELF
v_call: TRBV2
clone_size: NA
cdr3_length: 12
j_call: TRBJ2-2

cdr3_aa: ASSLLRTGGAYTEAF
v_call: TRBV7-9
clone_size: NA
cdr3_length: 15
j_call: TRBJ1-1

cdr3_aa: ASSPRIDSTEAF
v_call: TRBV18
clone_size: NA
cdr3_length: 12
j_call: TRBJ1-1

cdr3_aa: ASSGVGDTQY
v_call: TRBV11-3
clone_size: once
cdr3_length: 10
j_call: TRBJ2-3

cdr3_aa: ASSILGTGANTGELF
v_call: TRBV7-6
clone_size: NA
cdr3_length: 15
j_call: TRBJ2-2

cdr3_aa: ASSVGTSDYYEQY
v_call: TRBV7-2
clone_size: NA
cdr3_length: 13
j_call: TRBJ2-7

cdr3_aa: ASSFSGGEQY
v_call: TRBV7-2
clone_size: NA
cdr3_length: 10
j_call: TRBJ2-7

cdr3_aa: ASTALAGGGTGELF
v_call: TRBV7-8
clone_size: NA
cdr3_length: 14
j_call: TRBJ2-2

cdr3_aa: ASSDYYFGPQH
v_call: TRBV25-1
clone_size: NA
cdr3_length: 11
j_call: TRBJ1-5

cdr3_aa: ASSLVGGQWRNQETQY
v_call: TRBV7-2
clone_size: NA
cdr3_length: 16
j_call: TRBJ2-5

cdr3_aa: ASSQDGFYGYT
v_call: TRBV5-4
clone_size: NA
cdr3_length: 11
j_call: TRBJ1-2

cdr3_aa: ASSLTKTGGYEQY
v_call: TRBV7-3
clone_size: NA
cdr3_length: 13
j_call: TRBJ2-7